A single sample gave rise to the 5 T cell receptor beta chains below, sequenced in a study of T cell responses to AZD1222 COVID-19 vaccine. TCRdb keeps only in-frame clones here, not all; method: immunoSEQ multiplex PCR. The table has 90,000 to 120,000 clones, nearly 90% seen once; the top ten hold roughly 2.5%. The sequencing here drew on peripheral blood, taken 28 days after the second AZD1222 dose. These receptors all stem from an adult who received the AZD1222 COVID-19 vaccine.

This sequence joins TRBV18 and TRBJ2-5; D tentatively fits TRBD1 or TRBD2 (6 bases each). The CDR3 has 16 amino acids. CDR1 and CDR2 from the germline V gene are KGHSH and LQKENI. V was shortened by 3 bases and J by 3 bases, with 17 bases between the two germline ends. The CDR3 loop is CASSPGALGRKETQYF. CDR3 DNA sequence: TGTGCCAGCTCACCGGGGGCGTTGGGGAGGAAAGAGACCCAGTACTTC.

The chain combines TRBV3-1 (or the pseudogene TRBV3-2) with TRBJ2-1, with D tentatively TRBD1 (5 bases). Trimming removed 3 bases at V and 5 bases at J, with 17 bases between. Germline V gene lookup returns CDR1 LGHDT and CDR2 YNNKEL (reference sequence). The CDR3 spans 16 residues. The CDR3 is CASSQAYQGLNNEQFF. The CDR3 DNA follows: TGTGCCAGCAGCCAGGCCTACCAGGGTCTAAACAATGAGCAGTTCTTC.

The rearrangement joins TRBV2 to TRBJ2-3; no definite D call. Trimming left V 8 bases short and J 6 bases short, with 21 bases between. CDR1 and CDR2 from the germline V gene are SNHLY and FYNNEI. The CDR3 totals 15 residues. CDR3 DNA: TGTGCCAGCGGGAAGGGCCTAGAAGTAGGGGATACGCAGTATTTT. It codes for CASGKGLEVGDTQYF.

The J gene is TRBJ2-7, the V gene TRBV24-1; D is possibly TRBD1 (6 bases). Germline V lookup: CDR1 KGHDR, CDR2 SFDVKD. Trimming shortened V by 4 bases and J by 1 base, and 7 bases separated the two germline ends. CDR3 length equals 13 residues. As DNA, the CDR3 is TGTGCCACCAGTGACACAGGGTCCTACGAGCAGTACTTC. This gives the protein CATSDTGSYEQYF.

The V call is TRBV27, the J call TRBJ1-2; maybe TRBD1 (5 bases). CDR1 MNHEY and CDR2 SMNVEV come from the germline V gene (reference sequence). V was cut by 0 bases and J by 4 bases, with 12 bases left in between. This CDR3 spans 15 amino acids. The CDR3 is CASSLSGTTVYGYTF. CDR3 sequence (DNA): TGTGCCAGCAGTTTATCCGGAACGACAGTCTATGGCTACACCTTC.